The 24 T cell receptor beta chains in this list originate from one sample, sequenced in a study of OX40 agonist ivuxolimab in advanced cancers. The repertoire was sequenced with immunoSEQ multiplex PCR; TCRdb's copy has only in-frame clones and lacks some. Here the sample spans around 76,000 clones, more than 65% being singletons. The sample was CD4+ or CD8+ T cells sorted from blood, taken in a trial of the OX40 agonist ivuxolimab. These receptors were taken from an adult with an advanced solid tumor such as melanoma, head and neck, liver or kidney cancer.

The rearrangement links TRBV4-1 to TRBJ1-3; D uncertain. The CDR3 runs 13 residues. The V gene's germline CDR1 is MGHRA and CDR2 YSYEKL. Trimming left V 0 bases short and J 8 bases short, with 8 bases between. CDR3 nucleotides: TGCGCCAGCAGCCAAGATTGGGGTGACACCATATATTTT. It specifies CASSQDWGDTIYF.

The gene calls are TRBV19 and TRBJ1-4; 9 bases are a match to TRBD1. The CDR3 has 15 residues. Germline V gives CDR1 LNHDA, CDR2 SQIVND (reference sequence). V was clipped by 4 bases and J by 6 bases; unmatched bases: 6. CDR3 residues: CASSRRTGADEKLFF. The DNA for the CDR3 is TGTGCCAGTAGTAGACGGACAGGGGCGGATGAAAAACTGTTTTTT.

This chain links TRBV2 with TRBJ1-5; D is possibly TRBD1 (6 bases). Trimming cost V 5 bases and J 7 bases, with 21 bases left between them. Germline V gene lookup returns CDR1 SNHLY and CDR2 FYNNEI. The CDR3 sequence is 16 residues long. The CDR3 region is CASSPGQSLYGQPQHF. Here the CDR3 DNA reads TGTGCCAGCAGTCCCGGACAGTCCCTATACGGACAGCCCCAGCATTTT.

The sample holds one count of this clone. V is TRBV5-4 and J is TRBJ1-2, with unresolved D. This CDR3 has 15 residues. The V end lost 1 base, the J end lost 0 bases, and 10 bases lay between the germline ends. Germline loops: CDR1 SGHNT, CDR2 YYREEE (reference sequence). CDR3 protein: CASSLSLQPNYGYTF. The CDR3 DNA reads as TGTGCCAGCAGCTTGTCATTACAACCTAACTATGGCTACACCTTC.

This clone turned up a few times. The CDR3 protein is CASSLIDRGSSGETQYF. As DNA, the CDR3 is TGTGCCAGCAGCTTAATTGATCGGGGGTCCTCGGGAGAGACCCAGTACTTC. V gene TRBV7-2 combines with J gene TRBJ2-5; a possible D gene is TRBD2 (6 bases). Germline V lookup: CDR1 SGHTA, CDR2 FQGNSA. V gave up 2 bases and J gave up 4 bases, with 20 bases separating them. CDR3 size: 17 residues.

The gene calls are TRBV5-1 and TRBJ2-5; 8 bases fit TRBD1. Trimming at V came to 4 bases and at J to 1 base, leaving 6 bases not matched to a gene. Germline-derived CDR1 and CDR2 are SGHRS and YFSETQ. CDR3 length: 15 amino acids. The CDR3 loop is CASSQNTGGQETQYF. In nucleotides, the CDR3 is TGCGCCAGCAGCCAGAATACAGGGGGCCAAGAGACCCAGTACTTC.

The V gene is TRBV10-3, the J gene TRBJ2-7, with 10 bases fitting TRBD1. Germline V lookup: CDR1 ENHRY, CDR2 SYGVKD. With 10 bases clipped from V and 7 bases from J, the junction kept 19 bases outside the gene matches. The length of the CDR3 is 16 residues. CDR3 amino acids: CASQPGGDRGRREQYF. The DNA of the CDR3 is TGTGCCAGCCAGCCCGGAGGGGACAGGGGACGTCGGGAGCAGTACTTC.

On this clone: The junction departs from germline at one end; a sequencing error may be responsible. This sequence joins TRBV6-6 and TRBJ2-5, with TRBD2 matching over 11 bases. Germline CDR1 MNHNY, CDR2 SVGAGI (reference sequence). The CDR3 consists of 15 residues. The CDR3 DNA reads TGTGCCAGCAGTGCACTAGCGGGGGTTCAAGGGACCCAGTACTTC. Translation: CASSALAGVQGTQYF.

The J gene is TRBJ1-4, the V gene TRBV6-1, with D uncertain. The germline V gene has CDR1 MNHNS and CDR2 SASEGT. Trimming removed 2 bases at V and 8 bases at J, with 12 bases between. The CDR3 runs to 14 residues. CDR3 coding DNA: TGTGCCAGCAGTGAACCGGTAGGGAGGGAAAAACTGTTTTTT. This codes for CASSEPVGREKLFF.

V is TRBV18 and J is TRBJ1-6, with TRBD1 matching over 8 bases. CDR1 is KGHSH, CDR2 LQKENI, per germline. The CDR3 sequence is 14 residues long. After removal of 4 bases from V and 6 bases from J, the junction contained 2 bases not matched to a gene. The CDR3 coding sequence is TGTGCCAGCTCACAAGACAGGGGTAATTCACCCCTCCACTTT. Translation gives CASSQDRGNSPLHF.

This chain joins TRBV9 and TRBJ2-3; 12 bases are shared with TRBD2. Germline V gene lookup returns CDR1 SGDLS and CDR2 YYNGEE. Trimming cost V 4 bases and J 1 base; bases outside gene matches: 7. The CDR3 runs to 17 residues. In DNA form, the CDR3 reads TGTGCCAGCAGCTTCCTCAGGACTAGCGGGGGCACAGATACGCAGTATTTT. It yields the protein CASSFLRTSGGTDTQYF.

This clone was found once. This sequence joins TRBV29-1 and TRBJ2-6; D remains ambiguous. The length of the CDR3 is 13 residues. Germline CDR1 SQVTM, CDR2 ANQGSEA. The ends were cut back, 3 bases at V and 1 base at J, with 4 bases in the middle. In nucleotides, the CDR3 is TGCAGCGTTGATTTATCTGGGGCCAACGTCCTGACTTTC. It yields the protein CSVDLSGANVLTF.

J is TRBJ1-1 and V is TRBV5-8, with TRBD1 identical over 9 bases. CDR3 length: 15 amino acids. V lost 1 base, J lost 1 base, and 2 bases stayed unmatched. Germline loops: CDR1 SGHTS, CDR2 YDEGEE. The CDR3 DNA sequence: TGTGCCAGCAGCTTGACGACAGGGGGGAACACTGAAGCTTTCTTT. Translated, it gives CASSLTTGGNTEAFF. The entire variable domain, with the rest obtained from reference TRBV5-8 and TRBJ1-1, is as follows: EAGVTQSPTHLIKTRGQQATLRCSPISGHTSVYWYQQALGLGLQFLLWYDEGEERNRGNFPPRFSGRQFPNYSSELNVNALELEDSALYLCASSLTTGGNTEAFFGQGTRLTVV.

The CDR3 coding sequence is TGTGCCAGCAGTTTATCGGCCGGCGGGACAGGGGGCGCAGCCGGGGAGCTGTTTTTT. Amino acids: CASSLSAGGTGGAAGELFF. The chain carries TRBV28 and TRBJ2-2, with 12 bases that match TRBD1. The J segment lost 6 bases and the V segment lost 1 base, leaving 12 bases of the junction unmatched. CDR3 length: 19 amino acids. Germline lookup yields CDR1 MDHEN and CDR2 SYDVKM.

The CDR3 region has the DNA TGTGCCAGCTCACCATTCGCCGCAGATACGCAGTATTTT. It yields the protein CASSPFAADTQYF. This chain uses TRBV18 with TRBJ2-3; D ambiguous. Per germline, CDR1 KGHSH and CDR2 LQKENI. Trimming stripped 2 bases from V and 4 bases from J, with 7 bases between. The CDR3 sequence is 13 residues long. Full variable domain (remainder filled in from reference TRBV18 and TRBJ2-3): NAGVMQNPRHLVRRRGQEARLRCSPMKGHSHVYWYRQLPEEGLKFMVYLQKENIIDESGMPKERFSAEFPKEGPSILRIQQVVRGDSAAYFCASSPFAADTQYFGPGTRLTVL.

The chain combines TRBV11-2 with TRBJ2-7; tentatively, D is TRBD2 (5 bases). Per the germline V gene, CDR1 is SGHAT and CDR2 is FQNNGV. CDR3 size: 15 residues. V gave up 5 bases and J gave up 0 bases, with 14 bases separating them. CDR3 nucleotides: TGTGCCAGCAGCATGAGGACTGGCCTCTCCTACGAGCAGTACTTC. Translated: CASSMRTGLSYEQYF.

The chain has TRBV9 and TRBJ2-5; 11 positions agree with TRBD2. The J segment lost 4 bases and the V segment lost 0 bases, leaving 2 bases of the junction unmatched. The CDR3 runs 15 residues. Germline values: CDR1 SGDLS, CDR2 YYNGEE. This CDR3 reads CASSVGLAGGETQYF. The CDR3 bases are TGTGCCAGCAGCGTAGGTCTAGCGGGGGGAGAGACCCAGTACTTC.

The chain recombines TRBV7-2 with TRBJ1-2; D gene unclear. Germline V lookup: CDR1 SGHTA, CDR2 FQGNSA. V shed 5 bases and J shed 8 bases, with 21 bases lying between them. CDR3 size: 15 residues. This CDR3 reads CASSPAGVVARGYTF. Here the CDR3 DNA reads TGTGCCAGCAGCCCAGCGGGAGTAGTTGCAAGAGGCTACACCTTC.

The chain uses TRBV27 and TRBJ2-7; D may be TRBD2 (6 bases). Trimming removed 5 bases from V and 6 bases from J, with 11 bases in between. The CDR3 is 12 amino acids. Germline V CDR1 and CDR2: MNHEY, SMNVEV (reference sequence). CDR3 sequence: CASSHRGTEQYF. In DNA form, the CDR3 reads TGTGCCAGCAGTCATCGCGGGACCGAGCAGTACTTC.

The chain links TRBV9 to TRBJ2-5, with D tentatively TRBD2 (5 bases). Germline loops: CDR1 SGDLS, CDR2 YYNGEE. Trimming removed 1 base from V and 4 bases from J, with 8 bases in between. The CDR3 totals 13 residues. The CDR3 DNA follows: TGTGCCAGCAGCGTATGGGAGAGAGAGACCCAGTACTTC. It specifies CASSVWERETQYF.

The rearrangement joins TRBV13 to TRBJ2-7; possibly TRBD2 for D (6 bases). This CDR3 region has 15 residues. Trimming stripped 6 bases from V and 0 bases from J, with 15 bases between. Germline lookup yields CDR1 PRHDT and CDR2 FYEKMQ (reference sequence). This CDR3 reads CASSPRGRLSYEQYF. CDR3 nucleotide sequence: TGTGCCAGCAGTCCCAGAGGGAGGCTCTCCTACGAGCAGTACTTC. Full variable domain (outside the CDR3, taken from reference TRBV13 and TRBJ2-7): AAGVIQSPRHLIKEKRETATLKCYPIPRHDTVYWYQQGPGQDPQFLISFYEKMQSDKGSIPDRFSAQQFSDYHSELNMSSLELGDSALYFCASSPRGRLSYEQYFGPGTRLTVT.

Note on this clone: Its ends do not fully match the called genes, so a read error is possible. The chain's CDR3 is CASSLDSQLSNTIYF. As DNA, the CDR3 is TGCGCCAGCAGTTTGGACAGCCAGTTATCAAACACCATATATTTT. V usage is TRBV5-1 and J usage is TRBJ1-3; D possibly corresponds to TRBD1 (6 bases). The CDR3 has 15 amino acids. The germline V gene encodes CDR1 SGHRS and CDR2 YFSETQ.

The CDR3 region has the DNA TGTGCCAGCAGCCCCAGTCCCGGGACAGGTCCGGGGACCCAGTACTTC. It encodes CASSPSPGTGPGTQYF. The chain combines TRBV7-2 with TRBJ2-5; the match to TRBD1 covers 8 bases. The junction had 15 bases not matched to a gene; V was cut back by 5 bases and J by 7 bases. The CDR3 spans 16 residues. Germline V gives CDR1 SGHTA, CDR2 FQGNSA.

J is TRBJ2-1 and V is TRBV5-4, with TRBD2 matching 10 bases. Trimming cost V 4 bases and J 4 bases; bases outside gene matches: 8. The CDR3 length is 16 residues. In germline, CDR1 is SGHNT, CDR2 YYREEE (reference sequence). The CDR3 DNA follows: TGTGCCAGCAGCACGGGGCCTAGCGGGGGATACAATGAGCAGTTCTTC. Translated: CASSTGPSGGYNEQFF. Full variable domain (outside the CDR3, taken from reference TRBV5-4 and TRBJ2-1): ETGVTQSPTHLIKTRGQQVTLRCSSQSGHNTVSWYQQALGQGPQFIFQYYREEENGRGNFPPRFSGLQFPNYSSELNVNALELDDSALYLCASSTGPSGGYNEQFFGPGTRLTVL.